The present entry profiles one T cell receptor beta chain with its context. Its matching antigen is unknown. The sample's time point: patch test 1, 2 weeks after DPC sensitization. Treatment reported: therapeutic diphenylcyclopropenone sensitization with weekly scalp DPC. This specimen comes from a study of human T cells and chemical hapten exposure. In the study overall: Skin of the upper inner arm, around 2 cm by around 2 cm, received 2% DPC for sensitization. Regarding the study as a whole: With patch test score, the counts of PT1 expanded TCRs showed a positive correlation.

The library attached unique molecular identifiers to individual cDNA molecules. A single record per CDR3 protein comes from TCRdb applying MiXCR to the RACE reads. The sample has some 400,000 distinct CDR3 sequences; approximately 4.4% are singletons. There are 15 residues in the CDR3. V gave up 5 bases and J gave up 0 bases, with 14 bases separating them. The germline CDR1 and CDR2 sequences are WSHSY and SAAADI. The chain is built from TRBV10-2 and TRBJ2-7; D call uncertain. This TCR came from a woman aged 45 to 65 with alopecia areata. Some clones in this sample may be carry-over from other donors' samples. The sample consisted of whole blood, taken in connection with sensitization to the hapten diphenylcyclopropenone (DPC). In DNA form, the CDR3 reads TGCGCCAGCAGTCCCTTACGGTCGAGCTCCTACGAGCAGTACTTC. Protein: CASSPLRSSSYEQYF.